This T cell receptor beta chain is from a study of blood T cell repertoires in COVID-19. As for the study in general: Nucleic acid was either cDNA or gDNA, and it came from T cells, B-cell-depleted T cells, or PBMCs.

The V and J ends lost 4 bases and 6 bases, in that order; junction bases with no gene match: 4. The CDR3 sequence is 15 residues long. Germline V gene lookup returns CDR1 KGHSH and CDR2 LQKENI. Per the study methods: Amplified reference gene primers provided the basis for estimating nucleated cell counts. Assay used: immunoSEQ multiplex PCR; TCRdb lists only in-frame clones, some missing. The V and J calls and clone size were taken over from that table, and D and trimming were inferred from the DNA. The data contain more than 250,000 clones, more than 70% of them singletons. The source is a man younger than 35 who had recovered from COVID-19. The chain is built from TRBV18 and TRBJ2-3; 13 bases agree with TRBD2. The sample was peripheral blood. Here the CDR3 DNA reads TGTGCCAGCTCACGCGGGACTAGCGGGGCCGATACGCAGTATTTT. Its translation: CASSRGTSGADTQYF.